Listed here are 16 T cell receptor beta chains from one sample, sequenced in a study of T cell responses to AZD1222 COVID-19 vaccine (dated by TCRdb to the early 2020s). The library relied on the immunoSEQ multiplex PCR assay. The table comes from immuneACCESS by way of TCRdb, which keeps in-frame sequences with V and J called. Part of the clones is missing from these tables; in studies checked, under half for an unresolved V gene and the rest for unknown reasons. The sample data list 95,000 to 150,000 clones, and approximately 94% of these were observed just once. Clones ranked in the top ten supply 4% to 6% of the sample. The time point label, as the study defines it: about 28 days (+/-7) after the second vaccine dose. The source material was peripheral blood, sampled 28 days after the second AZD1222 dose. Receptors were obtained from an adult who received the AZD1222 COVID-19 vaccine.

This chain uses TRBV4-2 with TRBJ2-1; 7 bases map to TRBD2. The junction had 9 bases not matched to a gene; V was cut back by 0 bases and J by 4 bases. Germline values: CDR1 LGHNA, CDR2 YNFKEQ. This CDR3 has 17 amino acids. The CDR3 loop reads CASSQDIASGKYNEQFF. In nucleotides, the CDR3 is TGTGCCAGCAGCCAAGATATCGCTAGCGGAAAATACAATGAGCAGTTCTTC.

The V gene is TRBV7-2, the J gene TRBJ2-7, with 9 bases that match TRBD1. There are 17 residues in the CDR3. Germline V lookup: CDR1 SGHTA, CDR2 FQGNSA. With V trimmed by 1 base and J by 5 bases, 12 bases remained unmatched. The chain's CDR3 is CASSLDDRGTAVDEQYF. The CDR3 region has the DNA TGTGCCAGCAGCTTAGATGACAGGGGGACCGCAGTCGACGAGCAGTACTTC.

This clone has a single count. This CDR3 is CAWSPQTLALASEQFF. CDR3 in DNA: TGTGCCTGGAGTCCCCAGACTCTCGCACTAGCGTCTGAGCAGTTCTTC. This chain links TRBV30 with TRBJ2-1; 7 bases agree with TRBD2. CDR3 size: 16 residues. Germline V gives CDR1 GTSNPN, CDR2 SVGIG (reference sequence). V was pared by 2 bases and J by 9 bases, with 16 bases of the junction left unmatched.

This chain connects TRBV6-2 or TRBV6-3 to TRBJ2-7; a weak D match, TRBD2 (7 bases). Trimming took 4 bases from V and 7 from J, leaving 14 bases between them. CDR3 size: 13 residues. Germline V gene sequence: CDR1 MNHEY, CDR2 SVGEGT. The CDR3 DNA follows: TGTGCCAGCAGTTCCGGGGGGCCGGGTGAGCAGTACTTC. Amino acids: CASSSGGPGEQYF.

This rearrangement joins TRBV4-1 to TRBJ1-2; D is uncertain. Trimming shortened V by 1 base and J by 7 bases, and 13 bases separated the two germline ends. The CDR3 spans 14 residues. CDR1 and CDR2 (germline): MGHRA, YSYEKL. The DNA of the CDR3 is TGCGCCAGCAGCCAAGGGGCTGTGGGAAGTGGCTACACCTTC. This codes for CASSQGAVGSGYTF.

This clone was recorded once. CDR3 amino acids: CASSFPAPRVPGQSNEKLFF. In DNA form, the CDR3 reads TGTGCCAGCAGCTTCCCGGCCCCTAGAGTTCCGGGACAGAGTAATGAAAAACTGTTTTTT. The chain is built from TRBV11-3 and TRBJ1-4; 7 bases line up with TRBD1. The CDR3 loop spans 20 amino acids. The ends lost 3 bases at V and 4 bases at J; junction bases unmatched: 20. The germline V gene encodes CDR1 SGHNT and CDR2 YENEEA.

This chain links TRBV27 with TRBJ1-5; no firm D call. The CDR3 is made up of 12 amino acids. The germline gives CDR1 MNHEY, CDR2 SMNVEV (reference sequence). V was trimmed by 5 bases and J by 6 bases, leaving 8 bases between them. The chain's CDR3 is CASSPWGQPQHF. The CDR3 nucleotides are TGTGCCAGCAGTCCATGGGGTCAGCCCCAGCATTTT.

V gene TRBV6-5 combines with J gene TRBJ2-3, with TRBD1 as a possible D gene (6 bases). Germline CDR1 MNHEY, CDR2 SVGAGI. The germline V and J ends were trimmed by 0 bases and 4 bases, with 14 bases remaining between them. This CDR3 contains 16 residues. The CDR3 DNA reads TGTGCCAGCAGTTACTCGGGCAGGGGTCATTCAGATACGCAGTATTTT. It is translated as CASSYSGRGHSDTQYF.

V usage is TRBV7-2 and J usage is TRBJ2-2; D may be TRBD2 (6 bases). CDR1 and CDR2 from the germline V gene are SGHTA and FQGNSA. This CDR3 has 15 residues. V dropped 1 base and J dropped 7 bases, with 13 bases sitting between them. The CDR3 nucleotides read TGTGCCAGCAGCTTAGTCTTCGGGGGAGGCGGGGAGCTGTTTTTT. It translates to CASSLVFGGGGELFF.

The rearrangement uses TRBV18 and TRBJ1-2; 8 nucleotides match TRBD1. The CDR3 loop spans 15 amino acids. V shed 1 base and J 7 bases; nucleotides not matched to a gene: 8. The germline gives CDR1 KGHSH, CDR2 LQKENI. CDR3 DNA sequence: TGTGCCAGCTCACCACGAGGTGACAGGGGCGGTGGCTACACCTTC. Residues: CASSPRGDRGGGYTF. The variable domain in full, completed from reference TRBV18 and TRBJ1-2, reads NAGVMQNPRHLVRRRGQEARLRCSPMKGHSHVYWYRQLPEEGLKFMVYLQKENIIDESGMPKERFSAEFPKEGPSILRIQQVVRGDSAAYFCASSPRGDRGGGYTFGSGTRLTVV.

The rearrangement joins TRBV4-1 to TRBJ1-4, with 7 bases identical to TRBD1. The CDR3 spans 15 residues. CDR1 and CDR2 (germline): MGHRA, YSYEKL. V shed 4 bases and J 8 bases; nucleotides not matched to a gene: 10. DNA of the CDR3: TGCGCCAGCAGCCTCGAGCAACAGGGGAACGAAAAACTGTTTTTT. Amino acid sequence: CASSLEQQGNEKLFF.

The chain couples TRBV19 to TRBJ1-5; possible D gene TRBD1, 5 bases. V dropped 3 bases and J dropped 3 bases, with 15 bases sitting between them. This CDR3 is 16 amino acids long. Germline V gene data show CDR1 as LNHDA and CDR2 as SQIVND (reference sequence). The CDR3 DNA reads as TGTGCCAGTAGTATTGGAGGGGTTTGGCCCAATCAGCCCCAGCATTTT. Its protein is CASSIGGVWPNQPQHF.

This chain uses TRBV10-3 with TRBJ2-5; tentative D call: TRBD1 (6 bases). CDR3 size: 18 residues. The V and J ends lost 3 bases and 2 bases respectively, with 22 bases between them. The V gene's germline CDR1 is ENHRY and CDR2 SYGVKD. CDR3 bases: TGTGCCATCAGTGAATCCCTTGGGACACCTAGGGGGCAAGAGACCCAGTACTTC. This gives the protein CAISESLGTPRGQETQYF.

The chain carries TRBV9 and TRBJ1-2, with 10 bases lining up with TRBD1. The trim removed 4 bases at V and 3 bases at J, leaving 3 bases unmatched. There are 14 residues in the CDR3. Germline V gene data show CDR1 as SGDLS and CDR2 as YYNGEE. CDR3 in amino acids: CASSSGQGDYGYTF. CDR3 sequence (DNA): TGTGCCAGCAGCTCCGGACAGGGGGACTATGGCTACACCTTC.

The chain uses TRBV18 and TRBJ2-7, with D tentatively TRBD1 (7 bases). The germline V gene has CDR1 KGHSH and CDR2 LQKENI. This CDR3 has 15 amino acids. Trimming removed 2 bases at V and 5 bases at J, with 16 bases between. CDR3: CASSPGGQGVNEQYF. The CDR3 DNA reads as TGTGCCAGCTCACCAGGGGGGCAGGGGGTCAACGAGCAGTACTTC. The full variable domain, rest sourced from reference TRBV18 and TRBJ2-7, is NAGVMQNPRHLVRRRGQEARLRCSPMKGHSHVYWYRQLPEEGLKFMVYLQKENIIDESGMPKERFSAEFPKEGPSILRIQQVVRGDSAAYFCASSPGGQGVNEQYFGPGTRLTVT.

The chain recombines TRBV3-1 (or the pseudogene TRBV3-2) with TRBJ2-1; no clear D gene. The germline V gene encodes CDR1 LGHDT and CDR2 YNNKEL (reference sequence). V was pared by 3 bases and J by 5 bases, with 8 bases between. The CDR3 extends over 13 amino acids. The CDR3 bases are TGTGCCAGCAGCCATCCCCCCCACAATGAGCAGTTCTTC. Protein product: CASSHPPHNEQFF.